Listed here is a single T cell receptor beta chain. The CDR3 extends over 19 amino acids. Germline values: CDR1 SGHDT, CDR2 YYEEEE. Trimming took off 2 bases at V and 6 bases at J, with 29 bases between the two ends. The sample originates from a study of blood T cell repertoires in COVID-19. Background on the study: Acute and convalescent COVID-19 specimens originated in the United States, Italy and Spain. PBMCs, B-cell-depleted T cells, or T cells were the source of the cDNA or gDNA that made up the material.

In the authors' workflow: Estimation of nucleated cell counts was performed using reference gene primer amplification. Only in-frame clones appear in the TCRdb table, and some are missing; sequencing was by immunoSEQ multiplex PCR. Clone size and the V and J calls come from that table; the DNA yielded D and trimming. The sample lists 200,000 to 250,000 clones, around 84% occurring once. The receptor was derived from a woman aged 40 to 49 who had recovered from COVID-19. The chain couples TRBV5-6 to TRBJ2-5; possibly TRBD2 for D (7 bases). The sample comprised peripheral blood. The CDR3 loop is CASSFPPGGATGVGKTQYF. CDR3 in DNA: TGTGCCAGCAGCTTTCCCCCTGGGGGGGCGACGGGGGTGGGAAAGACCCAGTACTTC.